The clone carrying this T cell receptor (beta chain) turned up a few times. As for time point: persistent/refractory GD, antithyroid drugs over 5 years with positive TRAb. Generation of the TCR library employed RNA extracted from PBMCs. EDTA tubes received about 8.2 milliliters of drawn peripheral blood. The data are from a study of regulatory T cells in long-lasting Graves disease. The TCR beta library used iRepertoire HTBI primers with Arm-PCR amplification of CDR3. TCRdb processed the multiplex PCR reads anew with MiXCR; each CDR3 protein has one entry. The sample yields a few hundred thousand distinct CDR3 sequences, about 20% seen once. CDR1 is MNHEY and CDR2 is SMNVEV in the germline V gene (reference sequence). The CDR3 sequence is 12 residues long. The V gene lost 5 bases and the J gene lost 8 bases, with 12 bases spanning the gap.

The sample in question was peripheral blood mononuclear cells (PBMCs), obtained when the disease was refractory, from a patient treated with antithyroid drugs. The sequence derives from a female donor with Graves disease. The chain employs TRBV27 and TRBJ1-2, with D possibly matching TRBD1 (5 bases). CDR3 DNA sequence: TGTGCCAGCAGTACTGGGTGGGGGGGCTACACCTTC. It yields the protein CASSTGWGGYTF.